The present T cell receptor (beta chain) was sequenced within a study of T cells after yellow fever vaccination. Germline loops: CDR1 SGHKS, CDR2 YYEKEE (reference sequence). This CDR3 region has 13 residues. The V end lost 0 bases, the J end lost 1 base, and 4 bases lay between the germline ends. This clonotype was observed a few times. TCRdb reprocessed the 5' RACE reads via MiXCR and lists one record per CDR3 protein. The sample has under 550,000 distinct CDR3 sequences, 21% seen once. The sequence came from a man aged 18 to 29 who received the YFV17D yellow fever vaccine. This material consisted of PBMCs, taken 21 days after the first yellow fever vaccination. The chain couples TRBV5-5 to TRBJ2-5; D is undetermined. Here the CDR3 DNA reads TGTGCCAGCAGCTTGGAGTTCCAAGAGACCCAGTACTTC. This sequence encodes CASSLEFQETQYF.